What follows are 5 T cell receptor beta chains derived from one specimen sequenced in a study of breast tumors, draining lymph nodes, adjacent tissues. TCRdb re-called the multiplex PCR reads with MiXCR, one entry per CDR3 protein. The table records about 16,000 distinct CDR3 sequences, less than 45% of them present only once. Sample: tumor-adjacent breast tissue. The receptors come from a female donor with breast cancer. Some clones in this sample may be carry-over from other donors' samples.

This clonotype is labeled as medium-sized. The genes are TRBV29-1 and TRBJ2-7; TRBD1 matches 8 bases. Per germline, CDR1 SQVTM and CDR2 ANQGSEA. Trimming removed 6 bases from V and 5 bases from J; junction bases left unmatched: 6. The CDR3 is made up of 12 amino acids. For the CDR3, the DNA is TGCAGCGTAAGGACAGGGCTCGACGAGCAGTACTTC. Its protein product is CSVRTGLDEQYF.

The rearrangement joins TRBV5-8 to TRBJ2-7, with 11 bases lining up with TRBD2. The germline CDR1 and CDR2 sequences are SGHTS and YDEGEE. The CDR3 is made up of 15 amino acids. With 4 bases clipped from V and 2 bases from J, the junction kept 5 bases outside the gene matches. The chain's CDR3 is CASSPLAGAAYEQYF. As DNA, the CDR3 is TGTGCCAGCAGCCCACTAGCGGGGGCAGCCTACGAGCAGTACTTC. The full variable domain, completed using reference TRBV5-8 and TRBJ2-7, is EAGVTQSPTHLIKTRGQQATLRCSPISGHTSVYWYQQALGLGLQFLLWYDEGEERNRGNFPPRFSGRQFPNYSSELNVNALELEDSALYLCASSPLAGAAYEQYFGPGTRLTVT.

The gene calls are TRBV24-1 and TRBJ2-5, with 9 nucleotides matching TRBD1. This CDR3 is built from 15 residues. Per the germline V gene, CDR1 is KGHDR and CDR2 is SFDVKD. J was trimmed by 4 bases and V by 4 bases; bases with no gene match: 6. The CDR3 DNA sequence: TGTGCCACCAGTGACTATACAGGGGGCGCAGAGACCCAGTACTTC. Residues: CATSDYTGGAETQYF.

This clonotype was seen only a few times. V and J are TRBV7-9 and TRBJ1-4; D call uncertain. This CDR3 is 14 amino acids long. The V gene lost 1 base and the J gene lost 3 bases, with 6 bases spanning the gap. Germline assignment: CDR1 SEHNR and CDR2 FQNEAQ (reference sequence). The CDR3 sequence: CASSLGESNEKLFF. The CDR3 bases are TGTGCCAGCAGCTTAGGGGAATCTAATGAAAAACTGTTTTTT.

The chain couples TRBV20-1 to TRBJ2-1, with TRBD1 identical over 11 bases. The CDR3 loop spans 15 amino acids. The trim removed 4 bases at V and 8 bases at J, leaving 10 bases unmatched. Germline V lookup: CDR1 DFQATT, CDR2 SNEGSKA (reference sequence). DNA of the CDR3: TGCAGTGCTACCAGCAAGGACAGGGGGCACGATGAGCAGTTCTTC. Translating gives CSATSKDRGHDEQFF.